This T cell receptor beta chain appears in the sequencing data of a study of blood T cells in healthy people across ages. A second PCR, run for roughly 7 to 11 cycles, used a sample-barcoded 5' primer plus a J-beta primer mix. Using its own MiXCR run on the 5' RACE reads, TCRdb lists one record per CDR3 protein. The table includes about 1.1 million distinct CDR3 sequences, 35% to 40% detected once. The CDR3 spans 14 residues. V was clipped by 6 bases and J by 3 bases; unmatched bases: 8. Looked up from germline, CDR1 is MNHEY and CDR2 is SMNVEV (reference sequence). The sample taken for sequencing was blood. The J gene is TRBJ2-7, the V gene TRBV27; 7 positions agree with TRBD1. The sequence was obtained from a man between 18 and 29 years old in good health. CDR3 region: CASRTGFGIYEQYF. In nucleotides, the CDR3 is TGTGCCAGCAGGACAGGGTTTGGTATCTACGAGCAGTACTTC.